This T cell receptor (beta chain) was identified during a study of metastatic and nonmetastatic thyroid tumors. Overall study findings and caveats: Benign nodules reportedly had significantly lower TCR beta diversity than malignant thyroid tumors in blood and tumor.

This clone appeared many times. What it binds is not known. Among the patients, none had received any treatment before thyroid surgery. From the PCR reads, TCRdb re-called clones with MiXCR. The table includes about 60,000 clones, around 16% detected once. The CDR3 extends over 15 amino acids. Trimming cost V 2 bases and J 3 bases, with 13 bases left between them. Germline CDR1 SGHRS, CDR2 YFSETQ. Source material: blood. V gene TRBV5-1 combines with J gene TRBJ2-3; D ambiguous. This clonotype was sampled from a male donor with papillary thyroid cancer or a benign thyroid nodule (not recorded which). Some clones in this sample may be carry-over from other donors' samples. The CDR3 DNA reads as TGCGCCAGCAGCTTCTCCCCGGTCGGTACAGATACGCAGTATTTT. Protein sequence: CASSFSPVGTDTQYF.